This T cell receptor beta chain was recorded in a study of PD-1 blockade in classical Hodgkin lymphoma. V lost 1 base to trimming and J lost 1 base, with 16 bases between them. This CDR3 is built from 17 residues. Looked up from germline, CDR1 is MGHRA and CDR2 is YSYEKL. The repertoire was sequenced with immunoSEQ multiplex PCR; TCRdb's copy has only in-frame clones and lacks some. Of roughly 100,000 clones in the sample, about 92% were seen once. Noted time point: cycle 4 day 1 (C4D1), after five to seven weeks of nivolumab. All trial patients relapsed after autologous stem cell transplantation. The TCR sequence derives from a human donor with classical Hodgkin lymphoma. Here the sequenced sample was peripheral blood mononuclear cells (PBMCs), taken before the fourth cycle of nivolumab. J is TRBJ1-1 and V is TRBV4-1; D is possibly TRBD1 (5 bases). Here the CDR3 reads CASSQGARVEGNTEAFF. The CDR3 nucleotides are TGCGCCAGCAGCCAAGGGGCCAGGGTTGAGGGGAACACTGAAGCTTTCTTT.